The source of this T cell receptor (beta chain) is a study of blood T cell repertoires in COVID-19. As originally analysed: Reference gene primer amplification yielded estimated nucleated cell counts. The repertoire was sequenced with immunoSEQ multiplex PCR; TCRdb's copy has only in-frame clones and lacks some. The V and J calls and clone size come from that table; D and trimming were worked out from the DNA. The sample carries some 310,000 clones, about nine tenths recorded once. The germline V and J ends were trimmed by 1 base and 5 bases, with 5 bases remaining between them. Germline V gives CDR1 MNHNS, CDR2 SASEGT. This CDR3 has 13 amino acids.

The genes are TRBV6-1 and TRBJ1-4; no clear D gene. The clonotype comes from a woman aged 30 to 39 who had recovered from COVID-19. The source material was PBMCs or T cells enriched from blood (not recorded which). The CDR3 here is CASSEGRNEKLFF. As DNA, the CDR3 is TGTGCCAGCAGTGAAGGGAGAAATGAAAAACTGTTTTTT.